The clone carrying this T cell receptor beta chain showed up just once. The data were obtained in a study of blood T cell repertoires in COVID-19. J gave up 11 bases and V 4 bases, and 16 bases lay outside the gene matches. Germline assignment: CDR1 SGHTS and CDR2 YDEGEE. This CDR3 spans 16 amino acids. Sequencing was performed with immunoSEQ multiplex PCR; in TCRdb, only in-frame clones are kept and a portion is missing. The sample consists of some 430,000 clones, 90% of them appearing once. The rearrangement links TRBV5-8 to TRBJ2-1; 9 bases agree with TRBD2. Sequenced input: PBMCs or T cells enriched from blood (not recorded which). The clonotype originates from a man aged 18 to 30 who had recovered from COVID-19. The CDR3 nucleotides read TGTGCCAGCAGCGGCGGGGGGGCCCGATACTACTATCAGCAGTTCTTC. Translating gives CASSGGGARYYYQQFF. The whole variable domain, remainder taken from reference TRBV5-8 and TRBJ2-1, is EAGVTQSPTHLIKTRGQQATLRCSPISGHTSVYWYQQALGLGLQFLLWYDEGEERNRGNFPPRFSGRQFPNYSSELNVNALELEDSALYLCASSGGGARYYYQQFFGPGTRLTVL.